This T cell receptor (beta chain) was sequenced during a study of beta chain features in type 1 diabetes. The entirety of the isolated RNA underwent reverse transcription, so expressed TCRB transcripts were sequenced. An average roughly 3.6 million reads came from naive, central memory and regulatory T cell samples. The protocol was immunoSEQ multiplex PCR, while the TCRdb copy is restricted to in-frame clones and leaves out a portion. The sample lists roughly 140,000 clones; more than 9.5% were seen once. Per donor, one heparinised blood draw averaged roughly 120 mL. Germline V gene data show CDR1 as KGHSH and CDR2 as LQKENI. The CDR3 totals 14 residues. Trimming removed 8 bases from V and 8 bases from J; junction bases left unmatched: 13.

V is TRBV18 and J is TRBJ2-3; 7 positions match TRBD2. The clonotype originates from a man between 18 and 29 years old in good health. Sequencing used central memory CD4+ T cells from blood. The CDR3 nucleotides are TGTGCCAGCAGCGCGGGAGCGCCACGGGGTACGCAGTATTTT. Translating gives CASSAGAPRGTQYF.